This TCR beta chain was recorded in a study of T cells in women clearing cervical HPV infection. A remark on this clone: The DNA ends 3 residues before the CDR3 does, and the rest of the CDR3 is filled in from the germline J gene.

The germline CDR1 and CDR2 sequences are DFQATT and SNEGSKA (reference sequence). This CDR3 has 13 residues. Some clones are missing from TCRdb's copy, which holds only in-frame ones; the method was immunoSEQ multiplex PCR. This repertoire includes around 39,000 clones. V and J are TRBV20-1 and TRBJ1-2; 11 bases are shared with TRBD1. The sequenced material came from blood buffy coat. This TCR was recovered from a woman between 18 and 70 years old with a cervical HPV16 infection that either progressed to CIN3+ or cleared (not recorded which). CDR3 DNA (partial): TGCAGTACAAAGGACAGGGGGCAAGGGGGC. It yields the protein CSTKDRGQGG. In full, the CDR3 is CSTKDRGQGGYTF.